The 24 T cell receptor beta chains below all came from one sample that was sequenced in a study of human CD8 memory T cell subsets. Libraries of TCR beta chains were produced by 5' RACE (UMI-labeled). TCRdb reworked the 5' RACE reads into one entry per CDR3 protein, no DNA. This repertoire comprises under 6,000 distinct CDR3 sequences; its ten largest clones make up approximately 30%. Sequencing was performed on CD8+ effector memory T cells (TEM) sorted from PBMCs. Subset indicated: effector memory CD8 T cells, CCR7- CD45RO+ CD95+. Every receptor here comes from a human donor in good health.

J is TRBJ2-7 and V is TRBV6-5. Germline CDR1 reads MNHEY; CDR2 reads SVGAGI. The CDR3 spans 15 residues. CDR3 protein: CASSYPTAFEYEQYF.

The V call is TRBV7-3, the J call TRBJ1-5; TCRdb selects TRBD1, and the lack of DNA leaves this call unchecked. The CDR3 contains 14 residues. Germline values: CDR1 SGHTA, CDR2 FQGTGA. This CDR3 reads CASSLWSHNQPQHF.

The rearrangement links TRBV4-1 to TRBJ2-5; there is no DNA to check the TCRdb D call of TRBD1. CDR1 is MGHRA, CDR2 YSYEKL, per germline. The CDR3 runs to 16 residues. This CDR3 reads CASSQFTGEFQETQYF.

The J gene is TRBJ2-7, the V gene TRBV9; TCRdb indicates TRBD1, and absent DNA this call remains unverified. Per the germline V gene, CDR1 is SGDLS and CDR2 is YYNGEE. The CDR3 length is 13 residues. The CDR3 here is CASSVATGAEQYF.

The gene calls are TRBV6-5 and TRBJ2-7. CDR3 length: 11 amino acids. Germline CDR1 reads MNHEY; CDR2 reads SVGAGI. CDR3 region: CASSQSYEQYF.

The V gene is TRBV6-5, the J gene TRBJ2-3; TCRdb's D call of TRBD2 is untestable without DNA. The CDR3 loop spans 16 amino acids. Germline CDR1 reads MNHEY; CDR2 reads SVGAGI. The CDR3 here is CASGPYGLAVTDTQYF.

This clonotype ranks as medium-sized in terms of frequency. J is TRBJ2-2 and V is TRBV7-7; TCRdb's D call, TRBD2, is unchecked because there is no DNA. Germline CDR1 SSHAT, CDR2 FNYEAQ (reference sequence). The CDR3 has 15 residues. This chain's CDR3 is CASSPLAGDTGELFF.

This clonotype is identified as medium-sized from frequency. This chain connects TRBV3-1 to TRBJ2-2; the D call from TCRdb, TRBD1, cannot be confirmed without DNA. CDR3 length equals 14 residues. The germline gives CDR1 LGHDT, CDR2 YNNKEL (reference sequence). The CDR3: CASSLGPFTGELFF.

The chain employs TRBV29-1 and TRBJ2-1; lacking DNA, the TRBD1 call made by TCRdb goes unchecked. This CDR3 is built from 14 residues. CDR1 and CDR2 from the germline V gene are SQVTM and ANQGSEA. The CDR3: CTLPGGPHENEQFF.

This clonotype is classed as medium-sized by frequency. V is TRBV29-1 and J is TRBJ2-3; the TRBD2 assignment by TCRdb is unverifiable without DNA. From germline, CDR1 is SQVTM and CDR2 ANQGSEA. This CDR3 contains 17 residues. The CDR3 protein is CSVPGTSGGHRTHTQYF.

The chain combines TRBV2 with TRBJ2-7; absent DNA, TCRdb's TRBD1 call cannot be checked. CDR3 length equals 13 residues. Germline CDR1 is SNHLY and CDR2 is FYNNEI. Here the CDR3 reads CASDWTPGSEQYF.

The V and J genes are TRBV7-3 and TRBJ2-5. Looked up from germline, CDR1 is SGHTA and CDR2 is FQGTGA. The CDR3 length is 13 residues. The CDR3 loop is CASSPNPLGTQYF.

The rearrangement uses TRBV10-2 and TRBJ2-5; TCRdb's D call, TRBD2, is unchecked because there is no DNA. Germline lookup yields CDR1 WSHSY and CDR2 SAAADI. CDR3 length equals 15 residues. CDR3: CASSEPAGVQETQYF.

The V gene is TRBV3-1, the J gene TRBJ1-5. The CDR3 sequence is 12 residues long. From germline, CDR1 is LGHDT and CDR2 YNNKEL (reference sequence). This CDR3 reads CASSQGTQPQHF.

By frequency, this clonotype registers medium-sized. V and J are TRBV6-1 and TRBJ2-1. Germline CDR1 is MNHNS and CDR2 is SASEGT. The CDR3 extends over 13 amino acids. CDR3 protein: CASSEYTASGQFF.

The genes are TRBV5-5 and TRBJ2-7. The CDR3 is made up of 15 amino acids. Germline V gene lookup returns CDR1 SGHKS and CDR2 YYEKEE (reference sequence). CDR3 protein: CASSSGQGGSYEQYF.

This rearrangement joins TRBV7-2 to TRBJ2-3; the TCRdb D gene call, TRBD2, has no DNA to confirm it. Germline lookup yields CDR1 SGHTA and CDR2 FQGNSA. The CDR3 sequence is 18 residues long. The CDR3 sequence is CASSGRGLGLAGSDTQYF.

The chain combines TRBV19 with TRBJ2-7; TCRdb calls TRBD2, which cannot be checked without DNA. Germline V gives CDR1 LNHDA, CDR2 SQIVND (reference sequence). The CDR3 is 14 amino acids. CDR3 region: CASSALTDSNEQYF. Full variable domain (remainder filled in from reference TRBV19 and TRBJ2-7): DGGITQSPKYLFRKEGQNVTLSCEQNLNHDAMYWYRQDPGQGLRLIYYSQIVNDFQKGDIAEGYSVSREKKESFPLTVTSAQKNPTAFYLCASSALTDSNEQYFGPGTRLTVT.

V and J are TRBV11-2 and TRBJ1-5; TCRdb designates TRBD1, a call that cannot be tested without DNA. The CDR3 has 13 residues. Per the germline V gene, CDR1 is SGHAT and CDR2 is FQNNGV. The CDR3 loop reads CASSPNRGQPQHF.

The V and J genes are TRBV14 and TRBJ2-2. Germline V gives CDR1 SGHDN, CDR2 FVKESK. The CDR3 sequence is 14 residues long. The CDR3 here is CASSPRAEYGELFF.

Its frequency marks this clonotype as medium-sized. The chain combines TRBV15 with TRBJ2-5; TCRdb indicates TRBD2, and absent DNA this call remains unverified. Germline CDR1 is LNHNV and CDR2 is YYDKDF (reference sequence). The CDR3 is made up of 20 amino acids. The CDR3 loop is CATSRDGGSQGLAGQETQYF.

Considering frequency, this clonotype is medium-sized (0.01 to 0.1%). The rearrangement joins TRBV19 to TRBJ1-1; without DNA, the TCRdb call of TRBD1 cannot be checked. This CDR3 has 12 amino acids. Germline V gives CDR1 LNHDA, CDR2 SQIVND (reference sequence). CDR3 in amino acids: CASDRGVTEAFF.

This clonotype is deemed medium-sized by its frequency. The V gene is TRBV7-6, the J gene TRBJ2-3; as DNA is missing, the TRBD1 call by TCRdb cannot be tested. This CDR3 region has 18 residues. CDR1 and CDR2 (germline): SGHVS, FNYEAQ. CDR3 region: CASSLGSRAGALTDTQYF.

The chain is built from TRBV7-9 and TRBJ1-6. Germline V gene data show CDR1 as SEHNR and CDR2 as FQNEAQ (reference sequence). This CDR3 is 15 amino acids long. CDR3 sequence reads: CASSSSGGTNSPLHF.